Given below is one TCR beta chain in context. Its specificity is not known. Germline CDR1 SGHVS, CDR2 FNYEAQ. The V end lost 5 bases, the J end lost 4 bases, and 15 bases lay between the germline ends. The CDR3 extends over 15 amino acids. The sequenced template was cDNA made from the entire isolated RNA. Only in-frame clones appear in the TCRdb table, and some are missing; sequencing was by immunoSEQ multiplex PCR. The table shows 810,000 or so clones, with roughly a sixth occurring only once. This record comes from a study of beta chain features in type 1 diabetes. On the study more broadly: Cell yields, age and gender were similar between patients and healthy donors. Cells sorted and examined across all samples totaled approximately 100,000,000. Findings and limits, study-wide: There were fewer insertions and more deletions at the VDJ junctions of type 1 diabetes patients.

Sorted CD4+ subsets: naive, central memory, regulatory, stem cell-like memory (CD45RO/CCR7/CD25/CD127/CD95/CD27 panel). V gene TRBV7-6 combines with J gene TRBJ2-1; D may be TRBD1 (5 bases). The origin of this receptor is a woman between 18 and 29 years old in good health. Sequencing was carried out using naive CD4+ T cells from blood. The CDR3 nucleotides read TGTGCCAGCAGCCCCCAGGGCCCGGGTTACAATGAGCAGTTCTTC. Residues: CASSPQGPGYNEQFF.